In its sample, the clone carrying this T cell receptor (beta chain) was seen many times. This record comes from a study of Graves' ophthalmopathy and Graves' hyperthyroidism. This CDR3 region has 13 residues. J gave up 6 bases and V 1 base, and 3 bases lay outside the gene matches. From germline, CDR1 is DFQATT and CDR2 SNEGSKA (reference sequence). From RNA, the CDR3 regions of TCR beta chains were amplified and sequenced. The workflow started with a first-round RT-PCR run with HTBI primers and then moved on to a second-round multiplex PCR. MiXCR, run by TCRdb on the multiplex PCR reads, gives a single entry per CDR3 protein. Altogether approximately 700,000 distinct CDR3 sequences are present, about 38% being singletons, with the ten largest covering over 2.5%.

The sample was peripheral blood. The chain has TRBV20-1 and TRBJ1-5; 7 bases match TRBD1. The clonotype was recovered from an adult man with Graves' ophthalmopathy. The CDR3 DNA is TGCAGTGCTAGAGGTTACAGGGGTCAGCCCCAGCATTTT. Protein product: CSARGYRGQPQHF.